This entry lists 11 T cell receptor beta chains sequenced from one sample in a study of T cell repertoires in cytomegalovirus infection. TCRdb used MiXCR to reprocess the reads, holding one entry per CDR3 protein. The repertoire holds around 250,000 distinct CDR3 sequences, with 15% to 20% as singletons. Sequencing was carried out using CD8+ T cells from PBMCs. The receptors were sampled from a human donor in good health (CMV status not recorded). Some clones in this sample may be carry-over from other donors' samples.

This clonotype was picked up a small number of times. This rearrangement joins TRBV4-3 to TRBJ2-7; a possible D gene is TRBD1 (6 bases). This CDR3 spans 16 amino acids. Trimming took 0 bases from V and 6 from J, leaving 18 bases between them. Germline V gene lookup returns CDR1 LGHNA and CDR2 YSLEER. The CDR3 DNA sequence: TGCGCCAGCAGCCAAGATCTGCTGGGCAGGGGACGCGAGCAGTACTTC. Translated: CASSQDLLGRGREQYF.

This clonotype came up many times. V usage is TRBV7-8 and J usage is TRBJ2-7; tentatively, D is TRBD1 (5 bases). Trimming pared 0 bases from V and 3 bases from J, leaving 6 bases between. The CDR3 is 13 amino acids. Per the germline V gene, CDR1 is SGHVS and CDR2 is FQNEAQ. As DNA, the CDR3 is TGTGCCAGCAGCTTAGCCGACAGCTACGAGCAGTACTTC. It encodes CASSLADSYEQYF.

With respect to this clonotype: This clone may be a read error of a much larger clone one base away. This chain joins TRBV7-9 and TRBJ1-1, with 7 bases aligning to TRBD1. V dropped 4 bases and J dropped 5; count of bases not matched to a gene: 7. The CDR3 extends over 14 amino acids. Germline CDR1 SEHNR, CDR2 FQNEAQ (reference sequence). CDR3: CASSYGQEATEAFF. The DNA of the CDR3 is TGTGCCAGCAGCTACGGACAGGAGGCGACTGAAGCTTTCTTT.

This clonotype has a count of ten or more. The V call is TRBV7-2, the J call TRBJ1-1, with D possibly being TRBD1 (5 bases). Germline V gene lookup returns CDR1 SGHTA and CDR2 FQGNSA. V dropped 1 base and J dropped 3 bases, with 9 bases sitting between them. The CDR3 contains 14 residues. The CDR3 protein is CASSLGGTYTEAFF. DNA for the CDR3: TGTGCCAGCAGCTTAGGTGGGACCTACACTGAAGCTTTCTTT.

This CDR3 reads CSASREGGETQYF. CDR3 in DNA: TGCAGTGCCAGCCGCGAGGGAGGAGAGACCCAGTACTTC. The gene calls are TRBV20-1 and TRBJ2-5; maybe TRBD2 (6 bases). V was pared by 6 bases and J by 4 bases, with 15 bases between. This CDR3 region has 13 residues. Germline V gene sequence: CDR1 DFQATT, CDR2 SNEGSKA (reference sequence).

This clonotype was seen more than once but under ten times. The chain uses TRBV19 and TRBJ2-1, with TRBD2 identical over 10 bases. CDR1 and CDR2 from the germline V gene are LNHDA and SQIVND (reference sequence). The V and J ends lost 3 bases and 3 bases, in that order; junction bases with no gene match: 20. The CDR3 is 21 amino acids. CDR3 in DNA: TGTGCCAGTAGTATTTTTTTCGTAGGTCTAGCGGGGGACAATCGCTACAATGAGCAGTTCTTC. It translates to CASSIFFVGLAGDNRYNEQFF.

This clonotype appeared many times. The CDR3 protein is CASTDGTGPKTQYF. CDR3 coding DNA: TGTGCCAGCACCGACGGGACAGGCCCGAAGACCCAGTACTTC. This chain uses TRBV6-5 with TRBJ2-5; 8 bases line up with TRBD1. The length of the CDR3 is 14 residues. The V segment lost 7 bases and the J segment 6 bases; nucleotides outside the gene matches: 10. Germline CDR1 is MNHEY and CDR2 is SVGAGI.

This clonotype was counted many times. CDR3 region: CASSLSTPEYQETQYF. The CDR3 DNA follows: TGTGCCAGCAGCCTTTCTACCCCCGAGTACCAAGAGACCCAGTACTTC. The J gene is TRBJ2-5, the V gene TRBV7-2, with D hard to call. Trimming cost V 5 bases and J 0 bases, with 16 bases left between them. This CDR3 comprises 16 residues. CDR1 and CDR2 (germline): SGHTA, FQGNSA.

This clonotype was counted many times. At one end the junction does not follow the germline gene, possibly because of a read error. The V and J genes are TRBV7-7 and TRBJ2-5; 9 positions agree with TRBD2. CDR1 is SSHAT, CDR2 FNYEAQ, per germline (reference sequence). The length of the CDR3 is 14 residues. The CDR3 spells CASSLSGSQETQYF. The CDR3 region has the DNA TGTGCTAGCAGCCTTAGCGGGAGCCAAGAGACCCAGTACTTC. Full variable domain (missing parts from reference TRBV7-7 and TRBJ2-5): GAGVSQSPRYKVTKRGQDVTLRCDPISSHATLYWYQQALGQGPEFLTYFNYEAQPDKSGLPSDRFSAERPEGSISTLTIQRTEQRDSAMYRCASSLSGSQETQYFGPGTRLLVL.

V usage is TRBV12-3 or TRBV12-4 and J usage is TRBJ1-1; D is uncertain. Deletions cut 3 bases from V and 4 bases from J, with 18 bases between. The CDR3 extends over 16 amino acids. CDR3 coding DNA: TGTGCCAGCAGTTTTAGCCCACTCTCCGAAGGCACTGAAGCTTTCTTT. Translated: CASSFSPLSEGTEAFF.

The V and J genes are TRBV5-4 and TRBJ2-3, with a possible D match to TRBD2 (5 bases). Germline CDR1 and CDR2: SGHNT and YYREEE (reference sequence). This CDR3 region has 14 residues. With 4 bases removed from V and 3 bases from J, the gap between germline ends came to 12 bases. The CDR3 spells CASSVTGDTDTQYF. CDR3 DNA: TGTGCCAGCAGCGTAACCGGGGATACAGATACGCAGTATTTT.